This T cell receptor (beta chain) derives from a study of blood T cells in healthy people across ages. Germline V CDR1 and CDR2: DFQATT, SNEGSKA (reference sequence). V lost 0 bases to trimming and J lost 2 bases, with 13 bases between them. The length of the CDR3 is 15 residues. Through a sample-barcoded 5' primer and a J-beta primer mix, a second PCR was run for 7 to 11 cycles. TCRdb re-called the 5' RACE reads with MiXCR, one entry per CDR3 protein. The table shows hundreds of thousands of distinct CDR3 sequences, with approximately 40% occurring only once. The sample holds one count of this clonotype.

Sequencing used blood. The V call is TRBV20-1, the J call TRBJ2-5, with D perhaps matching TRBD2 (5 bases). This clonotype was sampled from a man older than 75 in good health. CDR3 protein: CSARDQSGEQETQYF. The DNA for the CDR3 is TGCAGTGCTAGAGATCAGAGCGGAGAGCAAGAGACCCAGTACTTC.